This entry lists 31 T cell receptor beta chains sequenced from one sample in a study of blood T cell repertoires in COVID-19. The assay was immunoSEQ multiplex PCR, and TCRdb's table has in-frame clones only and misses some. The table has roughly 250,000 clones, around 90% seen once. Sample: PBMCs or T cells enriched from blood (not recorded which). The receptors originated from a woman aged 18-29 years who had recovered from COVID-19.

This chain links TRBV27 with TRBJ1-2; 11 bases align to TRBD1. The CDR3 is 15 residues long. CDR1 is MNHEY and CDR2 is SMNVEV in the germline V gene (reference sequence). Trimming removed 6 bases from V and 4 bases from J; junction bases left unmatched: 7. CDR3 nucleotide sequence: TGTGCCAGCAGGGAGCTGGGGACAGGGGGCTATGGCTACACCTTC. It is translated as CASRELGTGGYGYTF.

The rearrangement links TRBV6-5 to TRBJ2-1; D is possibly TRBD2 (5 bases). V lost 0 bases and J 9 bases, leaving 15 bases between the germline ends. The CDR3 length is 15 residues. Germline-derived CDR1 and CDR2 are MNHEY and SVGAGI. The CDR3 here is CASSYSRRSGSEQFF. The CDR3 DNA is TGTGCCAGCAGTTACTCGAGGCGGTCTGGGAGTGAGCAGTTCTTC.

The chain is built from TRBV4-1 and TRBJ1-2; D uncertain. The ends were cut back, 1 base at V and 4 bases at J, with 10 bases in the middle. The CDR3 sequence is 14 residues long. Germline V gene data show CDR1 as MGHRA and CDR2 as YSYEKL. The CDR3 sequence is CASSQGSQLYGYTF. DNA of the CDR3: TGCGCCAGCAGCCAAGGGTCACAGCTCTATGGCTACACCTTC.

This chain connects TRBV7-9 to TRBJ2-5; a weak D match, TRBD1 (5 bases). Trimming cost V 5 bases and J 7 bases, with 14 bases left between them. This CDR3 has 13 amino acids. Per the germline V gene, CDR1 is SEHNR and CDR2 is FQNEAQ (reference sequence). The CDR3 DNA follows: TGTGCCAGCAGCCCTCACCTAGGGGTGACCCAGTACTTC. The encoded protein is CASSPHLGVTQYF.

For the CDR3, the DNA is TGTGCCAGCAGCTTGAAAGCGGGAGACGATACGCAGTATTTT. Translated, it gives CASSLKAGDDTQYF. This chain uses TRBV5-4 with TRBJ2-3; 8 nucleotides match TRBD2. CDR1 is SGHNT, CDR2 YYREEE, per germline (reference sequence). The V and J ends lost 1 base and 6 bases, in that order; junction bases with no gene match: 4. This CDR3 has 14 amino acids.

V usage is TRBV6-2 or TRBV6-3 and J usage is TRBJ2-3; a weak D match, TRBD1 (7 bases). Trimming took off 6 bases at V and 4 bases at J, with 14 bases between the two ends. Germline V lookup: CDR1 MNHEY, CDR2 SVGEGT. This CDR3 has 14 residues. The DNA of the CDR3 is TGTGCCAGCAGCCTAGACAGGGACTCAGATACGCAGTATTTT. Protein product: CASSLDRDSDTQYF.

This clone occurred once. The CDR3 loop is CASSSSGTPFYGYTF. DNA for the CDR3: TGTGCCAGCAGCTCCTCCGGGACACCCTTCTATGGCTACACCTTC. The chain couples TRBV7-3 to TRBJ1-2; tentative D call: TRBD1 (6 bases). CDR3 length: 15 amino acids. CDR1 SGHTA and CDR2 FQGTGA come from the germline V gene. The V end was cut by 4 bases, the J end by 4 bases, with 16 bases between.

The V and J genes are TRBV19 and TRBJ2-3; TRBD2 matches 8 bases. After removal of 3 bases from V and 4 bases from J, the junction contained 9 bases not matched to a gene. The CDR3 is 16 amino acids. Germline CDR1 reads LNHDA; CDR2 reads SQIVND (reference sequence). In nucleotides, the CDR3 is TGTGCCAGTAGTATCCGGTGGGCGGGGGGTGCAGATACGCAGTATTTT. This encodes CASSIRWAGGADTQYF.

CDR3 DNA: TGCGCCAGCAGCGCCGGGGGGCTAGACCACGAAGCTTTCTTT. Its protein product is CASSAGGLDHEAFF. The chain uses TRBV5-1 and TRBJ1-1, with a weak D call TRBD1 (6 bases). The V gene's germline CDR1 is SGHRS and CDR2 YFSETQ. V lost 4 bases to trimming and J lost 8 bases, with 18 bases between them. There are 14 residues in the CDR3.

The CDR3 DNA reads TGTGCCAGCAGTTTAGGCGGACTAGCGTACACTTTCAATGAGCAGTTCTTC. It codes for CASSLGGLAYTFNEQFF. This rearrangement joins TRBV27 to TRBJ2-1, with 9 bases that match TRBD2. This CDR3 comprises 17 residues. After removal of 2 bases from V and 6 bases from J, the junction contained 11 bases not matched to a gene. Germline V CDR1 and CDR2: MNHEY, SMNVEV (reference sequence).

The chain is built from TRBV18 and TRBJ1-2; TRBD1 matches at 10 bases. CDR1 and CDR2 from the germline V gene are KGHSH and LQKENI. V was pared by 3 bases and J by 8 bases, with 3 bases of the junction left unmatched. This CDR3 has 13 residues. CDR3 nucleotides: TGTGCCAGCTCACCGACAGGGGGCCTAGGCTACACCTTC. Translated: CASSPTGGLGYTF.

In regard to this clone: Other DNA variants within this sample encode the same CDR3. The V gene is TRBV27, the J gene TRBJ1-2; D perhaps matches TRBD1 (5 bases). Looked up from germline, CDR1 is MNHEY and CDR2 is SMNVEV (reference sequence). V was cut by 3 bases and J by 0 bases, with 5 bases left in between. The CDR3 is 13 amino acids. The CDR3 loop is CASSLTANYGYTF. The DNA of the CDR3 is TGTGCCAGCAGTTTGACAGCTAACTATGGCTACACCTTC.

This clone was observed once. The chain couples TRBV28 to TRBJ1-2, with 11 nucleotides matching TRBD1. Per germline, CDR1 MDHEN and CDR2 SYDVKM. V was clipped by 5 bases and J by 5 bases; unmatched bases: 4. This CDR3 is 14 amino acids long. CDR3 residues: CASSLGQGAYGYTF. The CDR3 DNA reads as TGTGCCAGCAGTCTCGGACAGGGGGCGTATGGCTACACCTTC.

This clone was found a few times. The chain uses TRBV3-1 (or the pseudogene TRBV3-2) and TRBJ1-1; D is unresolved. This CDR3 contains 13 residues. From germline, CDR1 is LGHDT and CDR2 YNNKEL (reference sequence). V gave up 3 bases and J gave up 1 base, with 6 bases separating them. CDR3 in amino acids: CASSHRQNTEAFF. As DNA, the CDR3 is TGTGCCAGCAGCCACCGACAGAACACTGAAGCTTTCTTT.

This chain links TRBV10-2 with TRBJ1-1; weak D call: TRBD1 (5 bases). Germline lookup yields CDR1 WSHSY and CDR2 SAAADI. With 7 bases removed from V and 0 bases from J, the gap between germline ends came to 9 bases. The CDR3 contains 13 residues. This CDR3 reads CASTWGVNTEAFF. The CDR3, as DNA: TGCGCCAGCACCTGGGGGGTGAACACTGAAGCTTTCTTT.

The chain couples TRBV28 to TRBJ1-2; D remains unclear. CDR3 size: 11 residues. V was clipped by 4 bases and J by 8 bases, with 8 bases between them. Germline CDR1 reads MDHEN; CDR2 reads SYDVKM. The CDR3 bases are TGTGCCAGCAGTTCCAACTCGGGCTACACCTTC. Its translation is CASSSNSGYTF.

The V call is TRBV27, the J call TRBJ2-7; D call uncertain. Germline CDR1 is MNHEY and CDR2 is SMNVEV (reference sequence). The CDR3 runs 15 residues. Deletions cut 2 bases from V and 0 bases from J, with 11 bases between. This CDR3 is CASSLLLTFSYEQYF. The DNA for the CDR3 is TGTGCCAGCAGTTTACTTCTCACTTTCTCCTACGAGCAGTACTTC.

The J gene is TRBJ1-2, the V gene TRBV3-1 (or the pseudogene TRBV3-2); D is uncertain. V lost 3 bases and J lost 8, with 7 bases in between. This CDR3 contains 11 residues. CDR1 and CDR2 (germline): LGHDT, YNNKEL (reference sequence). The CDR3: CASSQAEGYTF. The CDR3 DNA reads as TGTGCCAGCAGCCAGGCGGAGGGCTACACCTTC.

V usage is TRBV7-2 and J usage is TRBJ1-1; D not certain. V lost 1 base to trimming and J lost 0 bases, with 12 bases between them. The CDR3 runs 16 residues. Germline V gene data show CDR1 as SGHTA and CDR2 as FQGNSA. This CDR3 is CASSLELISLNTEAFF. CDR3 in DNA: TGTGCCAGCAGCTTAGAGCTCATTTCTTTGAACACTGAAGCTTTCTTT. The variable domain in full, completed from reference TRBV7-2 and TRBJ1-1, reads GAGVSQSPSNKVTEKGKDVELRCDPISGHTALYWYRQSLGQGLEFLIYFQGNSAPDKSGLPSDRFSAERTGGSVSTLTIQRTQQEDSAVYLCASSLELISLNTEAFFGQGTRLTVV.

The chain uses TRBV7-3 and TRBJ1-2; 7 bases fit TRBD1. The length of the CDR3 is 13 residues. Germline CDR1 SGHTA, CDR2 FQGTGA. V dropped 2 bases and J dropped 4; count of bases not matched to a gene: 1. CDR3 nucleotides: TGTGCCAGCAGCTTAGGGGACAGCTATGGCTACACCTTC. Its protein is CASSLGDSYGYTF. Based on the CDR3 plus reference TRBV7-3 and TRBJ1-2, the full variable domain is GAGVSQTPSNKVTEKGKYVELRCDPISGHTALYWYRQSLGQGPEFLIYFQGTGAADDSGLPNDRFFAVRPEGSVSTLKIQRTERGDSAVYLCASSLGDSYGYTFGSGTRLTVV.

CDR3 sequence (DNA): TGTGCCAGCAGCTTTCCTCACTCTAACGAGCAGTACTTC. Translated: CASSFPHSNEQYF. The V call is TRBV5-5, the J call TRBJ2-7; D remains ambiguous. Germline V gene sequence: CDR1 SGHKS, CDR2 YYEKEE (reference sequence). The CDR3 extends over 13 amino acids. The V end lost 2 bases, the J end lost 5 bases, and 11 bases lay between the germline ends.

The V and J genes are TRBV9 and TRBJ2-1, with TRBD2 identical over 11 bases. This CDR3 region has 15 residues. J was trimmed by 7 bases and V by 4 bases; bases with no gene match: 7. Germline lookup yields CDR1 SGDLS and CDR2 YYNGEE. DNA of the CDR3: TGTGCCAGCAGCAAACTAGCGGGAGCTAGTAATGAGCAGTTCTTC. Translating it yields CASSKLAGASNEQFF.

The J gene is TRBJ2-3, the V gene TRBV5-4, with a possible D match to TRBD2 (6 bases). The germline V and J ends were trimmed by 3 bases and 0 bases, with 11 bases remaining between them. Germline loops: CDR1 SGHNT, CDR2 YYREEE (reference sequence). The CDR3 is 15 amino acids. The chain's CDR3 is CASSSGRPSTDTQYF. Here the CDR3 DNA reads TGTGCCAGCAGCTCGGGGAGGCCTAGCACAGATACGCAGTATTTT.

The CDR3 sequence is CASSYGTGTNSPLHF. CDR3 DNA sequence: TGTGCCAGCAGCTACGGGACAGGGACTAATTCACCCCTCCACTTT. This chain links TRBV5-6 with TRBJ1-6; TRBD1 agrees at 9 bases. CDR3 length: 15 amino acids. The germline CDR1 and CDR2 sequences are SGHDT and YYEEEE. J lost 6 bases, V lost 3 bases, and 4 bases had no gene match.

A remark on this clone: An end of the junction differs from the germline gene, which may be a read error. The CDR3 DNA reads TGTGCCAGCTCACCACCGACAGGGGGTCAAGTGACCCAGTACTTC. Its protein is CASSPPTGGQVTQYF. The chain recombines TRBV18 with TRBJ2-5; 9 bases align to TRBD1. Germline V gene lookup returns CDR1 KGHSH and CDR2 LQKENI. The CDR3 contains 15 residues.

The CDR3 DNA is TGTGCCAGCAGCGTTGGCCCTCTGGGCAATCAGCCCCAGCATTTT. Amino acid sequence: CASSVGPLGNQPQHF. The gene calls are TRBV9 and TRBJ1-5; unclear D gene. V was pared by 2 bases and J by 2 bases, with 11 bases between. The CDR3 covers 15 residues. Germline loops: CDR1 SGDLS, CDR2 YYNGEE.

The chain carries TRBV15 and TRBJ1-1; D gene unclear. The CDR3 is 14 amino acids. V was cut by 4 bases and J by 4 bases, with 13 bases left in between. The V gene's germline CDR1 is LNHNV and CDR2 YYDKDF (reference sequence). The DNA of the CDR3 is TGTGCCACCAGCATAATGACTGTGGGCACTGAAGCTTTCTTT. Protein: CATSIMTVGTEAFF.

A remark on this clone: The same CDR3 can be traced to other DNA sequences in this sample. The genes are TRBV6-5 and TRBJ1-4; tentatively, D is TRBD1 (5 bases). V gave up 8 bases and J gave up 8 bases, with 12 bases separating them. Germline CDR1 and CDR2: MNHEY and SVGAGI. This CDR3 has 12 residues. The CDR3 DNA sequence: TGTGCCAGCTCTCAGGGCCTCGAAAAACTGTTTTTT. Translation gives CASSQGLEKLFF.

The chain couples TRBV6-5 to TRBJ2-1; TRBD2 matches 9 bases. CDR3 length: 15 residues. CDR1 is MNHEY, CDR2 SVGAGI, per germline. With V trimmed by 6 bases and J by 11 bases, 14 bases remained unmatched. The CDR3, as DNA: TGTGCCAGCAGGGCTACCGGGACTAGCCGAGCCAAGCAGTTCTTC. It specifies CASRATGTSRAKQFF.

The count of this clone is one. This rearrangement joins TRBV6-5 to TRBJ2-7; 9 bases are shared with TRBD2. The trim removed 6 bases at V and 6 bases at J, leaving 12 bases unmatched. CDR1 is MNHEY and CDR2 is SVGAGI in the germline V gene. The CDR3 has 15 amino acids. The chain's CDR3 is CASRDIIAGAGEQYF. CDR3 nucleotides: TGTGCCAGCAGGGATATAATAGCGGGAGCTGGCGAGCAGTACTTC.

The rearrangement uses TRBV3-1 (or the pseudogene TRBV3-2) and TRBJ2-7; unclear D gene. This CDR3 region has 16 residues. The V end lost 1 base, the J end lost 2 bases, and 15 bases lay between the germline ends. CDR1 and CDR2 from the germline V gene are LGHDT and YNNKEL (reference sequence). CDR3: CASSQGLFGAAYEQYF. CDR3 DNA: TGTGCCAGCAGCCAAGGCCTATTTGGTGCGGCCTACGAGCAGTACTTC.